This TCR beta chain was captured by sequencing in a study of T cell changes during pregnancy in multiple sclerosis. Sequencing was performed with immunoSEQ multiplex PCR; in TCRdb, only in-frame clones are kept and a portion is missing. The sample lists around 30,000 clones; roughly 89% were seen once. This CDR3 has 15 amino acids. The V end lost 6 bases, the J end lost 3 bases, and 16 bases lay between the germline ends. Germline lookup yields CDR1 SGHTA and CDR2 FQGNSA. The chain joins TRBV7-2 to TRBJ2-3; D may be TRBD2 (7 bases). The sample in question was CD8+ T cells from peripheral blood mononuclear cells, obtained in the second trimester of pregnancy. The clonotype comes from a female donor with multiple sclerosis, enrolled in a pregnancy study. CDR3 coding DNA: TGTGCCAGCAGAACTACAGGGAGGGGGACAGATACGCAGTATTTT. Its translation: CASRTTGRGTDTQYF. Full variable domain (remainder filled in from reference TRBV7-2 and TRBJ2-3): GAGVSQSPSNKVTEKGKDVELRCDPISGHTALYWYRQSLGQGLEFLIYFQGNSAPDKSGLPSDRFSAERTGGSVSTLTIQRTQQEDSAVYLCASRTTGRGTDTQYFGPGTRLTVL.